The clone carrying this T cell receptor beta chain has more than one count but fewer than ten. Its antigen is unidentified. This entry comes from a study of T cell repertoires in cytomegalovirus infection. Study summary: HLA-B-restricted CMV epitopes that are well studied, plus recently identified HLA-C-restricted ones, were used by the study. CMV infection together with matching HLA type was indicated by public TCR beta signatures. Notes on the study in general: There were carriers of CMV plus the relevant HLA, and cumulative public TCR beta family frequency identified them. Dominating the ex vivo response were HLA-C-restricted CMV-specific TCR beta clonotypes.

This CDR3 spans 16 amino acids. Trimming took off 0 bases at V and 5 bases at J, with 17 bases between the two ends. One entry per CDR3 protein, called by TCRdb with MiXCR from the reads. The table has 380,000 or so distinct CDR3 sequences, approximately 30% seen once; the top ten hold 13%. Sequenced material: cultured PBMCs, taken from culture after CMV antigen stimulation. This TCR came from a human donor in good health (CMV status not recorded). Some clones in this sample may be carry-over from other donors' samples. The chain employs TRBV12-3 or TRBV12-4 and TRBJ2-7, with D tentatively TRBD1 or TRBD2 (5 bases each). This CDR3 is CASSLAPKWGFDEQYF. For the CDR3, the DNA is TGTGCCAGCAGTTTAGCTCCGAAGTGGGGGTTCGACGAGCAGTACTTC.